These 32 T cell receptor beta chains came from one sample sequenced in a study of cytotoxic CD8 clonotypes in ibrutinib-treated CLL. Generated by immunoSEQ multiplex PCR, the TCRdb table keeps only in-frame clones and is missing some. Counted here are about 92,000 clones, 75% to 80% occurring once; the ten biggest clones make up 20% to 25%. The input for sequencing was PBMCs, taken after 24 months of ibrutinib treatment. These receptors all come from a human donor with chronic lymphocytic leukemia.

The V gene is TRBV19, the J gene TRBJ2-4; no definite D call. V dropped 2 bases and J dropped 1 base, with 6 bases sitting between them. The CDR3 sequence is 14 residues long. The germline V gene encodes CDR1 LNHDA and CDR2 SQIVND (reference sequence). The CDR3 DNA follows: TGTGCCAGTAGTATACCCCAGGCCAAAAACATTCAGTACTTC. Protein: CASSIPQAKNIQYF.

The chain combines TRBV7-3 with TRBJ1-1, with D possibly matching TRBD1 (5 bases). The CDR3 is 14 residues long. V shed 6 bases and J shed 1 base, with 12 bases lying between them. CDR1 is SGHTA and CDR2 is FQGTGA in the germline V gene. The CDR3 DNA is TGTGCCAGCAGTCCGGGACGGAGGAACACTGAAGCTTTCTTT. The encoded protein is CASSPGRRNTEAFF.

The V call is TRBV27, the J call TRBJ2-1; 9 nucleotides agree with TRBD2. There are 14 residues in the CDR3. Germline trimming cut 4 bases from V and 8 bases from J; bases unmatched to any gene: 6. Germline V gene data show CDR1 as MNHEY and CDR2 as SMNVEV (reference sequence). CDR3 sequence: CASSWREGLYEQFF. The CDR3 nucleotides read TGTGCCAGCAGTTGGCGGGAGGGCCTGTATGAGCAGTTCTTC.

J is TRBJ1-1 and V is TRBV9, with D unresolved. The CDR3 is made up of 12 amino acids. The germline CDR1 and CDR2 sequences are SGDLS and YYNGEE. V lost 4 bases to trimming and J lost 0 bases, with 4 bases between them. The CDR3 DNA follows: TGTGCCAGCAGCCAGATGAACACTGAAGCTTTCTTT. Protein product: CASSQMNTEAFF.

The rearrangement links TRBV6-5 to TRBJ2-7; tentatively, D is TRBD1 (5 bases). The CDR3 is 16 residues long. Trimming cost V 2 bases and J 5 bases, with 19 bases left between them. Per germline, CDR1 MNHEY and CDR2 SVGAGI. CDR3 loop: CASSYGALRDPNEQYF. The CDR3 coding sequence is TGTGCCAGCAGTTACGGGGCCTTGAGAGACCCCAACGAGCAGTACTTC.

V and J are TRBV28 and TRBJ2-7; 9 positions agree with TRBD1. Trimming removed 7 bases from V and 2 bases from J; junction bases left unmatched: 6. Per the germline V gene, CDR1 is MDHEN and CDR2 is SYDVKM. The CDR3 is made up of 14 amino acids. CDR3 residues: CASTRTGVTYEQYF. In nucleotides, the CDR3 is TGTGCCAGCACTAGGACAGGGGTGACCTACGAGCAGTACTTC.

This clone was detected only a few times. This rearrangement joins TRBV5-5 to TRBJ1-4; D unresolved. Germline loops: CDR1 SGHKS, CDR2 YYEKEE (reference sequence). The CDR3 length is 15 residues. The V end was cut by 2 bases, the J end by 8 bases, with 16 bases between. The CDR3 DNA follows: TGTGCCAGCAGCTTCCCGGGAACAACGCCCGAAAAACTGTTTTTT. The encoded protein is CASSFPGTTPEKLFF.

V gene TRBV30 combines with J gene TRBJ1-2, with D uncertain. There are 13 residues in the CDR3. CDR1 GTSNPN and CDR2 SVGIG come from the germline V gene (reference sequence). Trimming shortened V by 4 bases and J by 4 bases, and 13 bases separated the two germline ends. The DNA for the CDR3 is TGTGCCTGGACACCGCTATATACCTATGGCTACACCTTC. Translated, it gives CAWTPLYTYGYTF.

The chain joins TRBV6-1 to TRBJ1-5; 7 positions agree with TRBD1. The CDR3 length is 16 residues. Germline V CDR1 and CDR2: MNHNS, SASEGT. V shed 3 bases and J 7 bases; nucleotides not matched to a gene: 12. As DNA, the CDR3 is TGTGCCAGCAGTGATGGGACAGTTATATTCAGCCAGCCCCAGCATTTT. Translated: CASSDGTVIFSQPQHF.

This clone was recorded once. The V gene is TRBV27, the J gene TRBJ2-7; 7 nucleotides line up with TRBD1. This CDR3 comprises 11 residues. Trimming took 8 bases from V and 6 from J; bases not matched to a gene: 4. Germline CDR1 is MNHEY and CDR2 is SMNVEV (reference sequence). CDR3 coding DNA: TGTGCCAGCGGTCCAGGGGGCGAGCAGTACTTC. Its translation is CASGPGGEQYF.

The chain is built from TRBV10-3 and TRBJ2-3, with 10 bases matching TRBD2. V lost 6 bases and J lost 2; bases outside the gene matches: 5. The CDR3 contains 15 residues. Germline-derived CDR1 and CDR2 are ENHRY and SYGVKD. This chain's CDR3 is CAIRVAGGFTDTQYF. The CDR3 nucleotides are TGTGCCATCAGAGTAGCGGGGGGCTTCACAGATACGCAGTATTTT.

V gene TRBV11-2 combines with J gene TRBJ2-1; 7 nucleotides align to TRBD2. This CDR3 is 15 amino acids long. V shed 1 base and J 7 bases; nucleotides not matched to a gene: 7. Germline V lookup: CDR1 SGHAT, CDR2 FQNNGV. For the CDR3, the DNA is TGTGCCAGCAGCTTAGCCGGACTAGTGGGAAATGAGCAGTTCTTC. It yields the protein CASSLAGLVGNEQFF.

This sequence joins TRBV5-6 and TRBJ2-7; maybe TRBD1 (5 bases). V lost 4 bases, J lost 3 bases, and 8 bases lay in between. The germline V gene has CDR1 SGHDT and CDR2 YYEEEE. This CDR3 has 12 amino acids. CDR3 sequence reads: CASSPQGYEQYF. CDR3 DNA: TGTGCCAGCAGCCCCCAGGGCTACGAGCAGTACTTC.

This clone was recorded once. The chain links TRBV29-1 to TRBJ1-5, with D unresolved. The CDR3 spans 9 residues. CDR1 is SQVTM and CDR2 is ANQGSEA in the germline V gene. This CDR3 is CLKDQPQHF. The CDR3 DNA sequence: TGCCTCAAGGATCAGCCCCAGCATTTT.

The chain employs TRBV6-1 and TRBJ2-7; TRBD1 aligns across 8 bases. This CDR3 comprises 15 residues. The junction had 8 bases not matched to a gene; V was cut back by 6 bases and J by 1 base. From germline, CDR1 is MNHNS and CDR2 SASEGT. CDR3: CASRKGTGNSYEQYF. The CDR3 DNA is TGTGCCAGCAGGAAAGGGACAGGAAATTCCTACGAGCAGTACTTC.

The chain couples TRBV19 to TRBJ2-5; weak D call: TRBD2 (6 bases). CDR3 length: 14 amino acids. V lost 6 bases and J 1 base, leaving 12 bases between the germline ends. Looked up from germline, CDR1 is LNHDA and CDR2 is SQIVND (reference sequence). The DNA for the CDR3 is TGTGCCAGTAGGAGTTGGAGGGTCCAAGAGACCCAGTACTTC. This encodes CASRSWRVQETQYF.

The CDR3 nucleotides are TGTGCCAGCAGTTACCACTCTACGGGGATCCAAGAGACCCAGTACTTC. This sequence encodes CASSYHSTGIQETQYF. This chain joins TRBV6-5 and TRBJ2-5; D is perhaps TRBD2 (5 bases). CDR1 and CDR2 (germline): MNHEY, SVGAGI. This CDR3 region has 16 residues. V was trimmed by 2 bases and J by 1 base, leaving 14 bases between them.

This clone was seen once. The chain is built from TRBV11-3 and TRBJ1-1; D uncertain. The germline V gene encodes CDR1 SGHNT and CDR2 YENEEA. Deletions cut 2 bases from V and 5 bases from J, with 9 bases between. The CDR3 consists of 13 residues. The CDR3 sequence: CASSLMFQTEAFF. DNA for the CDR3: TGTGCCAGCAGCTTAATGTTCCAGACTGAAGCTTTCTTT.

This clone was seen more than once but under ten times. The genes are TRBV2 and TRBJ2-4; D uncertain. This CDR3 is 16 amino acids long. CDR1 is SNHLY, CDR2 FYNNEI, per germline. With 7 bases removed from V and 2 bases from J, the gap between germline ends came to 18 bases. CDR3 sequence (DNA): TGTGCCAGCAATTCACGAGATGTTGGAACCAAAAACATTCAGTACTTC. Its protein product is CASNSRDVGTKNIQYF.

This chain uses TRBV4-3 with TRBJ2-3, with 11 bases that match TRBD2. Germline trimming cut 4 bases from V and 2 bases from J; bases unmatched to any gene: 5. Germline lookup yields CDR1 LGHNA and CDR2 YSLEER. This CDR3 is 16 amino acids long. CDR3 DNA: TGCGCCAGCAGCCGAACTAGCGGGGGCCCCACAGATACGCAGTATTTT. Translated, it gives CASSRTSGGPTDTQYF.

The rearrangement links TRBV9 to TRBJ2-1; D not resolved. Trimming cost V 0 bases and J 0 bases, with 1 base left between them. CDR1 SGDLS and CDR2 YYNGEE come from the germline V gene. The CDR3 sequence is 13 residues long. The CDR3 bases are TGTGCCAGCAGCGTAGACTCCTACAATGAGCAGTTCTTC. Amino acid sequence: CASSVDSYNEQFF.

This clone was picked up one time. This chain links TRBV9 with TRBJ2-1; D ambiguous. The V gene lost 1 base and the J gene lost 5 bases, with 13 bases spanning the gap. This CDR3 is built from 15 residues. Germline V CDR1 and CDR2: SGDLS, YYNGEE. Here the CDR3 reads CASSVRIVADNEQFF. CDR3 nucleotide sequence: TGTGCCAGCAGCGTAAGGATCGTCGCGGACAATGAGCAGTTCTTC.

The chain joins TRBV12-5 to TRBJ1-5; a weak D match, TRBD1 (5 bases). CDR3 length equals 15 residues. The germline V gene has CDR1 LGHNT and CDR2 FRNRAP. Trimming pared 2 bases from V and 0 bases from J, leaving 8 bases between. In nucleotides, the CDR3 is TGTGCTAGTGGTTTGCCCAGGGATAGCAATCAGCCCCAGCATTTT. Residues: CASGLPRDSNQPQHF.

The chain links TRBV5-1 to TRBJ1-2; 8 bases are a match to TRBD1. CDR3 size: 15 residues. The germline CDR1 and CDR2 sequences are SGHRS and YFSETQ. V shed 4 bases and J 3 bases; nucleotides not matched to a gene: 8. Here the CDR3 DNA reads TGCGCCAGCAGCCGGACAGGGCACGGGGACTATGGCTACACCTTC. Its translation: CASSRTGHGDYGYTF.

In this sample, this clone turned up a few times. V usage is TRBV28 and J usage is TRBJ1-4, with D possibly TRBD1 on 6 matching bases. With 6 bases removed from V and 6 bases from J, the gap between germline ends came to 11 bases. CDR1 MDHEN and CDR2 SYDVKM come from the germline V gene. The CDR3 loop spans 13 amino acids. This CDR3 reads CASRTRGDEKLFF. CDR3 in DNA: TGTGCCAGCAGAACTAGGGGGGATGAAAAACTGTTTTTT.

V and J are TRBV7-2 and TRBJ2-2, with 7 bases lining up with TRBD2. Trimming cost V 2 bases and J 5 bases; bases outside gene matches: 5. The CDR3 has 15 residues. The germline gives CDR1 SGHTA, CDR2 FQGNSA. The CDR3 loop reads CASSLLLGGTGELFF. The DNA for the CDR3 is TGTGCCAGCAGCTTATTACTCGGGGGGACCGGGGAGCTGTTTTTT.

The chain is built from TRBV13 and TRBJ2-3; 8 nucleotides align to TRBD2. The CDR3 sequence is 16 residues long. V shed 5 bases, J shed 0 bases, and the junction held 7 bases outside the gene matches. Germline V gene lookup returns CDR1 PRHDT and CDR2 FYEKMQ (reference sequence). Written as DNA, the CDR3 is TGTGCCAGCAGCCTCGGACTAGCTCGAAGCACAGATACGCAGTATTTT. Its translation is CASSLGLARSTDTQYF. Supplemented by reference TRBV13 and TRBJ2-3, the full variable domain reads AAGVIQSPRHLIKEKRETATLKCYPIPRHDTVYWYQQGPGQDPQFLISFYEKMQSDKGSIPDRFSAQQFSDYHSELNMSSLELGDSALYFCASSLGLARSTDTQYFGPGTRLTVL.

The rearrangement links TRBV6-1 to TRBJ2-7; 7 nucleotides match TRBD1. CDR1 and CDR2 (germline): MNHNS, SASEGT. Germline trimming cut 3 bases from V and 7 bases from J; bases unmatched to any gene: 6. CDR3 length: 13 residues. The CDR3 region is CASSDRQGTEQYF. CDR3 DNA: TGTGCCAGCAGTGACCGACAGGGAACGGAGCAGTACTTC.

About this clone: At one end the junction does not follow the germline gene, possibly because of a read error. The genes are TRBV7-7 and TRBJ2-3; TRBD2 aligns across 10 bases. The CDR3 covers 16 residues. Germline CDR1 SSHAT, CDR2 FNYEAQ (reference sequence). Here the CDR3 DNA reads TGTGCTAGCAGCTTAGGGACTAGCGCCTACACAGATACGCAGTATTTT. The encoded protein is CASSLGTSAYTDTQYF.

The chain recombines TRBV14 with TRBJ1-5; 11 bases match TRBD1. This CDR3 contains 16 residues. Germline CDR1 reads SGHDN; CDR2 reads FVKESK. J was trimmed by 6 bases and V by 1 base; bases with no gene match: 5. DNA of the CDR3: TGTGCCAGCAGCCAAGGGACAGGGGGCAGTAGTCAGCCCCAGCATTTT. Its translation is CASSQGTGGSSQPQHF.

V is TRBV27 and J is TRBJ1-1, with 11 bases aligning to TRBD1. The CDR3 covers 15 residues. Germline loops: CDR1 MNHEY, CDR2 SMNVEV (reference sequence). V dropped 5 bases and J dropped 8; count of bases not matched to a gene: 10. The CDR3 DNA sequence: TGTGCCAGCAGTAGGACAGGGGGCCATCGGGGAGAAGCTTTCTTT. Protein product: CASSRTGGHRGEAFF.

The V and J genes are TRBV6-6 and TRBJ2-7; TRBD1 aligns across 7 bases. Germline CDR1 is MNHNY and CDR2 is SVGAGI (reference sequence). V lost 2 bases, J lost 3 bases, and 7 bases stayed unmatched. CDR3 length: 15 amino acids. CDR3 DNA sequence: TGTGCCAGCAGTTACCCTGCCGGGACAGTCTACGAGCAGTACTTC. The encoded protein is CASSYPAGTVYEQYF.